The rows below give T cell receptor beta chains drawn from one sample of a study of blood T cell repertoires in COVID-19. Clones were read by immunoSEQ multiplex PCR, and TCRdb kept only the in-frame ones, dropping some. The table lists about 250,000 clones, nearly 90% of them singletons. Sequences were obtained from peripheral blood. The receptors here all came from a woman in her 40s who had recovered from COVID-19. Both conserved end residues are part of each CDR3. A D gene is named only where the DNA matches it firmly. A clone size is listed for some rows: how often the clone was seen (once, few, many), or a class if it is expanded.

v_gene	abundance	j_gene	d_gene	CDR3nt	CDR3aa
TRBV15	.	TRBJ2-1	TRBD2	TGTGCCACCAGCAGAGGACTAGCGGAGTACAATGAGCAGTTCTTC	CATSRGLAEYNEQFF
TRBV6-5	.	TRBJ1-3	.	TGTGCCAGCAGTCGGACATCTGGAAACACCATATATTTT	CASSRTSGNTIYF
TRBV11-2	.	TRBJ1-2	TRBD1	TGTGCCAGCAGCTTAGGGGACAGGGACTATGGCTACACCTTC	CASSLGDRDYGYTF
TRBV19	.	TRBJ2-7	TRBD2	TGTGCCAGTAGTGTGACTAGCGGGAGTCGCTACGAGCAGTACTTC	CASSVTSGSRYEQYF
TRBV4-1	.	TRBJ1-3	.	TGCGCCAGCAGCCAAGGCGTGAATTCTGGAAACACCATATATTTT	CASSQGVNSGNTIYF
TRBV27	.	TRBJ2-5	TRBD2	TGTGCCAGCAGTAAGGGGAGGGTATCAGAGACCCAGTACTTC	CASSKGRVSETQYF
TRBV5-1	.	TRBJ2-2	TRBD2	TGCGCCAGCAGCTTGGGACTAGCGGGAGGCACCGGGGAGCTGTTTTTT	CASSLGLAGGTGELFF
TRBV5-4	once	TRBJ1-2	TRBD1	TGTGCCAGCAAAGGGGACAGGGCGAACTATGGCTACACCTTC	CASKGDRANYGYTF
TRBV9	.	TRBJ1-6	.	TGTGCCAGCAGCGTAGGCCCCGATGCGAATTCACCCCTCCACTTT	CASSVGPDANSPLHF
TRBV5-1	.	TRBJ2-7	TRBD1	TGCGCCAGCAGCTTGTTCTCGACAGGGGCTAGTTCTTCCTACGAGCAGTACTTC	CASSLFSTGASSSYEQYF
TRBV6-5	.	TRBJ1-2	.	TGTGCCAGCAGCCAGACAGAGATATATGGCTACACCTTC	CASSQTEIYGYTF
TRBV11-3	.	TRBJ1-3	.	TGTGCCAGCAGCCGGAGCGGTTCTGGAAACACCATATATTTT	CASSRSGSGNTIYF
TRBV28	.	TRBJ1-2	.	TGTGCCAGCAGTTTACGGCAGGGAGGCTACACCTTC	CASSLRQGGYTF
TRBV7-3	.	TRBJ2-5	TRBD2	TGTGCCAGCAGCCCACCCGGGACTAGCGGGAGGGAAGAGACCCAGTACTTC	CASSPPGTSGREETQYF
TRBV7-2	.	TRBJ1-2	.	TGTGCCAGCAGCTTAGAGGAGGGAGGATATGGCTACACCTTC	CASSLEEGGYGYTF
TRBV7-2	.	TRBJ2-3	TRBD1	TGTGCCAGCAGCTTGAGACAGGGGGCTTTGGATACGCAGTATTTT	CASSLRQGALDTQYF
TRBV6-5	few	TRBJ2-7	.	TGTGCCAGCAGTCGGGTAGGGGTGGGGGCCGAGCAGTACTTC	CASSRVGVGAEQYF
TRBV6-5	.	TRBJ2-7	.	TGTGCCAGCAGCTCTAACGCACAGGGTTCCTACGAGCAGTACTTC	CASSSNAQGSYEQYF
TRBV28	.	TRBJ1-6	TRBD1	TGTGCCAGCAGTCCATGGGACAGGGTTCACTCACCCCTCCACTTT	CASSPWDRVHSPLHF
TRBV10-3	.	TRBJ2-2	.	TGTGCCATCAGTGAGTCGGAGATCTCGAACACCGGGGAGCTGTTTTTT	CAISESEISNTGELFF
TRBV5-4	.	TRBJ2-1	.	TGTGCCAGCAGCATGGTTGCTAGCTCAGGTAACAATGAGCAGTTCTTC	CASSMVASSGNNEQFF
TRBV11-2	once	TRBJ2-7	.	TGTGCCAGCAGATGGGGAGAGGGAAGCATCTACGAGCAGTACTTC	CASRWGEGSIYEQYF
TRBV19	.	TRBJ2-2	.	TGTGCCAGTAATACTGGGTTCGGGGCCGGGGAGCTGTTTTTT	CASNTGFGAGELFF
TRBV7-2	.	TRBJ2-5	TRBD2	TGTGCCAGCAGCTTAGGGCTAGCGGGGGCCCAAGAGACCCAGTACTTC	CASSLGLAGAQETQYF
TRBV21-1	.	TRBJ1-3	.	TGTGCCAGCAGCCCGTTCAGCTCTGGAAACACCATATATTTT	CASSPFSSGNTIYF
TRBV19	few	TRBJ2-5	TRBD2	TGTGCCAGTAGTATCTTGGCTAGCGGGGGGGAGACCCAGTACTTC	CASSILASGGETQYF
TRBV19	few	TRBJ2-3	TRBD2	TGTGCCAGTAGTACCAAAGAAGCGGGAGGGGACACAGATACGCAGTATTTT	CASSTKEAGGDTDTQYF
TRBV4-3	.	TRBJ2-1	TRBD1	TGCGCCAGCAGCCAAGAGGACAGGGGGCGCGACAATGAGCAGTTCTTC	CASSQEDRGRDNEQFF
TRBV9	.	TRBJ2-5	.	TGTGCCAGCAGCGTCGCGGGGAGTGAGGAGACCCAGTACTTC	CASSVAGSEETQYF
TRBV18	.	TRBJ2-7	.	TGTGCCAGCTCACCGGGAGGCTACGAGCAGTACTTC	CASSPGGYEQYF
TRBV2	once	TRBJ2-7	TRBD2	TGTGCCAGCCGGGTGGGACTAGCTGCTACCTACGAGCAGTACTTC	CASRVGLAATYEQYF
TRBV28	.	TRBJ2-5	.	TGTGCCAGCAGTTTATTCCGGGAGACCCAGTACTTC	CASSLFRETQYF
TRBV19	.	TRBJ2-1	.	TGTGCCAGTAGTATCGGACTCCCTGGGAATGAGCAGTTCTTC	CASSIGLPGNEQFF
TRBV4-3	few	TRBJ1-5	.	TGCGCCAGCAGCCAAGCAGTCGGGGGAGGACAGCCCCAGCATTTT	CASSQAVGGGQPQHF
TRBV24-1	.	TRBJ1-5	TRBD1	TGTGCCACCAGGCCAGGGGGTAGAGACAATCAGCCCCAGCATTTT	CATRPGGRDNQPQHF
TRBV6-2/TRBV6-3	.	TRBJ1-2	.	TGTGCCAGCAGTTACAATGCAGGGGTCCATGGCTACACCTTC	CASSYNAGVHGYTF
TRBV19	.	TRBJ1-2	.	TGTGCCAGTAGTGGAGCGGAGGGGCTCGGTGGCTACACCTTC	CASSGAEGLGGYTF
TRBV7-2	.	TRBJ2-4	.	TGTGCCAGCAGCTTTTTAATAATTGGCCCGGGGATGGACATTCAGTACTTC	CASSFLIIGPGMDIQYF
TRBV28	once	TRBJ1-5	.	TGTGCCAGCCGTATAGGTGGGAGTCAGCCCCAGCATTTT	CASRIGGSQPQHF
TRBV6-5	.	TRBJ2-2	.	TGTGCCAGCAGTTACGGGGGCCCCGGGGAGCTGTTTTTT	CASSYGGPGELFF
TRBV19	.	TRBJ2-2	.	TGTGCCAGTAGTATCGGGGGGCCCGGGGAGCTGTTTTTT	CASSIGGPGELFF
TRBV11-1	.	TRBJ1-1	TRBD1	TGTGCCAGCAGCCATCCCGGGACAGGGTACGGCACTGAAGCTTTCTTT	CASSHPGTGYGTEAFF
TRBV7-2	.	TRBJ1-3	TRBD1	TGTGCCAGCAGCCCTGGGACAGGGGGAAACACCATATATTTT	CASSPGTGGNTIYF
TRBV7-9	.	TRBJ2-3	.	TGTGCCAGCAGCTCCTTACCGGGCACAGATACGCAGTATTTT	CASSSLPGTDTQYF
TRBV19	.	TRBJ1-5	.	TGTGCCAGTAGTGCCAGACAGGCCAATCAGCCCCAGCATTTT	CASSARQANQPQHF
TRBV5-1	.	TRBJ2-7	TRBD1	TGCGCCAGCAGCTTAACGGGACAGGTAAACGAGCAGTACTTC	CASSLTGQVNEQYF